This TCR beta chain came from a study of T cell responses to AZD1222 COVID-19 vaccine (dated by TCRdb to about 2021). With regard to the full study: A total of more than 230 trial participants underwent TCR sequencing, of whom some 210 received two doses of AZD1222 and roughly 25 received two doses of the MenACWY control vaccine. Trial participants were enrolled by age into 18-55, 56-69 and 70-plus year subgroups, with roughly 160, 29 and 62 TCR-sequenced participants respectively. Study-level results and caveats: Conclusions about previously exposed vaccinees are limited, since just six or seven AZD1222 recipients were seropositive for SARS-CoV-2 at baseline. The 56-69-year group was small, and its depth increase did not reach significance, likely because of low power. The vaccine-associated CD4 TCRs covered the entire spike protein, and the dominant responses fell in regions 160-218 and 743-854. After two AZD1222 doses, spike-specific TCR breadth and depth were significantly higher than at day 0 and than in MenACWY recipients. Because no samples from the day 14 peak response were available, repertoires could be characterized only after the peak T cell response. Reportedly, almost half of the unique spike-specific TCRs recognized epitopes lying outside the regions that are mutated in the B.1.351 and B.1.1.7 variants. Participants were mostly white British and included more females than males, and it was suggested by the authors that clonal diversity may have been underestimated.

The germline V gene encodes CDR1 DFQATT and CDR2 SNEGSKA (reference sequence). V is shortened by 3 bases, J by 8 bases, and the region joining them spans 11 bases. The CDR3 measures 12 amino acids from cysteine to phenylalanine. Of all the DNA, just the CDR3 is kept, 36 bases in frame from base 1. Comments on this clone: There is no known antigen for this receptor. One base away there is no much larger clone; base qualities are not given.

In light of the paper, this sample's time point label describes: about 28 days (+/-7) after the second vaccine dose. Because spike-specific TCR depth and breadth did not differ between the two schedules, AZD1222 recipients who got a second dose at roughly 4 weeks were pooled with those who got a second dose at roughly 12 weeks. Vaccinee samples came from UK trials COV001 and COV002, including a single-blind randomized controlled phase 2/3 trial of AZD1222 (ChAdOx1 nCoV-19) in healthy adults. For TCRbeta chain sequencing, PBMC samples were collected from trial participants at day 0 and at day 28 after the second dose. The CDR3 regions of human TCRbeta chains were analyzed by immunosequencing. For the original study's pipeline: Repertoire TCRs were matched against a reference library of SARS-CoV-2-specific TCRs generated with the MIRA antigen-specificity platform. Breadth meant the fraction of unique TCRs that were SARS-CoV-2-associated, whereas depth meant the fraction of total T cells that were SARS-CoV-2-associated. Using the MIRA data, each spike-specific TCR was mapped to the spike region that the TCR reacts to and placed in a CD4 or CD8 class. Log10-transformed breadth and depth values were compared by one-way ANOVA with Sidak's multiple comparisons tests. In TCRdb, the immuneACCESS table is reduced to in-frame sequences with V and J assigned. These tables do not hold every clone; where another copy was compared, an unresolved V gene accounts for under half, and the others remain unexplained. The V and J calls and clone size are taken from that table; D and trimming were inferred from the DNA. This sample gives 110,000 or so clones in total; 88% of them show up just once. Roughly 6.7% of the sample belongs to the ten largest clones.

Here the chain combines TRBV20-1 and TRBJ1-3, and perhaps TRBD1 as D gene, on 6 matching bases. This clonotype was sampled from an adult who received the AZD1222 COVID-19 vaccine. Sequences were derived from peripheral blood, sampled 28 days after the second AZD1222 dose. Read as DNA, the sequence is TGCAGTGCTAGTCCGGGGGCGGACACCATATATTTT. This is translated as CSASPGADTIYF.